Listed below are T cell receptor beta chains from one sample, sequenced in a study of T cell repertoires in cytomegalovirus infection. One entry per CDR3 protein, called by TCRdb with MiXCR from the reads. The data show around 200,000 distinct CDR3 sequences, with around 35% seen just once and 59% held by the top ten. Their cognate antigens are unknown. The sample here was CD8+ T cells from cultured PBMCs, taken from culture after CMV antigen stimulation. These receptors originate from a human donor in good health (CMV status not recorded). Some clones in this sample may be carry-over from other donors' samples. The CDR3 runs from the conserved cysteine through the conserved F or W. Each record gives: clone size, V gene, J gene, CDR3 protein. Only some rows state a clone size, as once, few, many or a class for expanded clones.

-	TRBV2	TRBJ2-1	CASSYTRRNEQFF
many	TRBV27	TRBJ2-7	CASSKASGSIKQYF
few	TRBV7-8	TRBJ1-5	CASSLEWGEPTGSSGNQPQHF
few	TRBV12-3/TRBV12-4	TRBJ2-5	CASTTSDQETQYF
-	TRBV11-2	TRBJ2-5	CASSSGTQGTQYF
-	TRBV19	TRBJ1-1	CASNPGGTEAFF
-	TRBV7-4	TRBJ1-2	CASSSPQYNYGYTF
-	TRBV6-1	TRBJ1-1	CASSPRTGGIGDTEAFF
-	TRBV27	TRBJ1-1	CASSLFGQDEAFF
-	TRBV29-1	TRBJ1-2	CSDGTSSYGYTF
once	TRBV28	TRBJ2-1	CASSLFHEQFF
-	TRBV7-3	TRBJ1-5	CASSSGRDHGNQPQHF
-	TRBV7-6	TRBJ2-7	CASSPSGQRSYEQYF
-	TRBV7-2	TRBJ1-2	CASSTLDTPYVDGYTF
-	TRBV7-9	TRBJ2-5	CASSFPTRWELETQYF
-	TRBV27	TRBJ1-5	CASRPNASNQPQHF
-	TRBV7-6	TRBJ2-1	CASSLRLAGVEQFF
-	TRBV28	TRBJ2-7	CASSPQWGQGAHEQYF
-	TRBV27	TRBJ2-2	CASATGRTGELFF
few	TRBV4-2	TRBJ2-1	CASSPHLLTSGRGNEQFF
-	TRBV7-2	TRBJ2-7	CASSLDAGSYEQYF
many	TRBV6-5	TRBJ1-4	CASSYGAGAGEKLFF
few	TRBV7-9	TRBJ2-1	CASGKNEQFF
-	TRBV19	TRBJ1-1	CASSIRDFQNTEAFF
once	TRBV7-6	TRBJ1-1	CASSLSGRNTEAFF
-	TRBV6-5	TRBJ2-5	CASSAADGGETQYF
few	TRBV7-9	TRBJ2-1	CASSSPGGEIYNEQFF
once	TRBV7-9	TRBJ1-5	CASSSTTGFQPQHF
-	TRBV12-3/TRBV12-4	TRBJ1-5	CASSLGHRVQPQHF
-	TRBV27	TRBJ1-2	CASSLDRGLLSYTF
few	TRBV7-8	TRBJ2-7	CASSLSENEQYF
-	TRBV5-1	TRBJ2-3	CASSLPLAGGRDADTQYF
few	TRBV19	TRBJ1-2	CASRMGYGYTF
-	TRBV14	TRBJ1-6	CASSQGRHSPLHF
-	TRBV7-6	TRBJ2-7	CASSLGPSGEQYF
-	TRBV7-8	TRBJ1-3	CASSLVRGFGNTIYF
-	TRBV12-3/TRBV12-4	TRBJ2-3	CASSPTSADTQYF
few	TRBV6-8	TRBJ1-1	CASSYKGQGELMNTEAFF
-	TRBV5-4	TRBJ1-5	CASSLDPNQPQHF
few	TRBV7-9	TRBJ2-7	CASSSPGDGFSYEQYF
-	TRBV29-1	TRBJ2-7	CSVRSGQGAYEQYF
-	TRBV11-2	TRBJ1-1	CASSLTGAEAFF
few	TRBV27	TRBJ2-5	CASSDSGHLKETQYF
once	TRBV10-3	TRBJ1-1	CAISGDRDGFANTEAFF
few	TRBV11-2	TRBJ2-1	CASSLFGREGEDEQFF
many	TRBV7-9	TRBJ2-5	CASSLSTSLYQETQYF
few	TRBV12-3/TRBV12-4	TRBJ2-7	CASRRAGFGDDYEQYF
many	TRBV7-3	TRBJ2-1	CASSLGWGGRAASYNEQFF